The next 7 T cell receptor beta chains were all read from a single sample in a study of blood T cell repertoires in COVID-19. This table comes from immunoSEQ multiplex PCR, and its TCRdb copy is limited to in-frame clones, with some not included. The table has 130,000 to 150,000 clones, 87% seen once. The sample was PBMCs or T cells enriched from blood (not recorded which). Receptor source: a woman in her thirties or forties who had been exposed to COVID-19.

The chain employs TRBV29-1 and TRBJ1-3, with D unresolved. Germline loops: CDR1 SQVTM, CDR2 ANQGSEA. The germline V and J ends were trimmed by 5 bases and 7 bases, with 9 bases remaining between them. The CDR3 runs 11 residues. CDR3: CSVRRMNTIYF. CDR3 sequence (DNA): TGCAGCGTTCGGCGGATGAACACCATATATTTT.

The rearrangement joins TRBV10-1 to TRBJ1-6; a weak D match, TRBD1 (6 bases). V lost 8 bases, J lost 7 bases, and 12 bases lay in between. CDR1 and CDR2 (germline): WNHNN, SYGVQD (reference sequence). The CDR3 runs to 13 residues. The DNA of the CDR3 is TGCGCCAGCGTACGGGACACAAATTCACCCCTCCACTTT. Translating gives CASVRDTNSPLHF.

V usage is TRBV5-4 and J usage is TRBJ2-1; 9 nucleotides align to TRBD2. This CDR3 is 16 amino acids long. Per germline, CDR1 SGHNT and CDR2 YYREEE (reference sequence). With 0 bases clipped from V and 4 bases from J, the junction kept 5 bases outside the gene matches. The CDR3 coding sequence is TGTGCCAGCAGCTTGGCCTCTAGCGGGGCTTACAATGAGCAGTTCTTC. Its protein is CASSLASSGAYNEQFF. The full variable domain, its missing parts supplied by reference TRBV5-4 and TRBJ2-1, is ETGVTQSPTHLIKTRGQQVTLRCSSQSGHNTVSWYQQALGQGPQFIFQYYREEENGRGNFPPRFSGLQFPNYSSELNVNALELDDSALYLCASSLASSGAYNEQFFGPGTRLTVL.

This chain uses TRBV10-2 with TRBJ1-5; D unclear. Germline loops: CDR1 WSHSY, CDR2 SAAADI. Trimming took off 3 bases at V and 0 bases at J, with 3 bases between the two ends. The CDR3 loop spans 13 amino acids. The CDR3: CASSDSSNQPQHF. In nucleotides, the CDR3 is TGCGCCAGCAGTGATAGTAGCAATCAGCCCCAGCATTTT.

This clone was recorded once. V gene TRBV27 combines with J gene TRBJ1-5; D remains ambiguous. Germline values: CDR1 MNHEY, CDR2 SMNVEV (reference sequence). Trimming shortened V by 1 base and J by 9 bases, and 10 bases separated the two germline ends. CDR3 length: 13 residues. CDR3 sequence: CASSLLPSGPQHF. DNA for the CDR3: TGTGCCAGCAGTTTATTGCCCTCAGGGCCCCAGCATTTT.

The chain is built from TRBV7-9 and TRBJ1-3; 7 nucleotides align to TRBD1. The CDR3 runs to 14 residues. J was trimmed by 6 bases and V by 5 bases; bases with no gene match: 7. The V gene's germline CDR1 is SEHNR and CDR2 FQNEAQ (reference sequence). CDR3 region: CASSPRDRENTIYF. In DNA form, the CDR3 reads TGTGCCAGCAGCCCCCGGGACAGAGAAAACACCATATATTTT.

This chain joins TRBV28 and TRBJ1-2; no clear D gene. CDR3 length: 14 amino acids. The V end lost 7 bases, the J end lost 5 bases, and 17 bases lay between the germline ends. Germline V CDR1 and CDR2: MDHEN, SYDVKM. CDR3 sequence: CASTRLTMNYGYTF. Written as DNA, the CDR3 is TGTGCCAGCACCCGACTGACCATGAATTATGGCTACACCTTC.